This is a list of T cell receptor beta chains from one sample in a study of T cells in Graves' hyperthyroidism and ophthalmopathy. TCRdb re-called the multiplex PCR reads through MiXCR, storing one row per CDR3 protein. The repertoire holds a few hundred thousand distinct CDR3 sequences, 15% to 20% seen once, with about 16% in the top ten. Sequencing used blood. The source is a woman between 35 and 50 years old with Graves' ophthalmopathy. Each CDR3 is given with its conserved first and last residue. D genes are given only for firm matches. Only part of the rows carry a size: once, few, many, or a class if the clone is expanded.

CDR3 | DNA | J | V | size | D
CAISTGPNSPLHF | TGTGCCATCAGTACAGGGCCTAATTCACCCCTCCACTTT | TRBJ1-6 | TRBV10-3 | many | NA
CASSFVTVPAGLVYEQYF | TGTGCCAGCAGTTTTGTGACAGTACCAGCAGGCTTAGTCTACGAGCAGTACTTC | TRBJ2-7 | TRBV28 | many | NA
CASSQDSLTGGVMQRGYTF | TGTGCCAGCAGCCAAGATTCTTTGACAGGGGGCGTTATGCAGAGGGGCTACACCTTC | TRBJ1-2 | TRBV3-1 | NA | TRBD1
CASSQGRLSGNTIYF | TGCGCCAGCAGCCAAGGACGACTCTCTGGAAACACCATATATTTT | TRBJ1-3 | TRBV4-1 | many | NA
CSVADRTEAFF | TGCAGCGTTGCGGACCGCACTGAAGCTTTCTTT | TRBJ1-1 | TRBV29-1 | many | NA
CASSEADSNQPQHF | TGTGCCAGCAGTGAAGCGGATAGCAATCAGCCCCAGCATTTT | TRBJ1-5 | TRBV6-1 | many | NA
CATSRDRGAEQYF | TGTGCCACCAGCAGAGACAGGGGGGCCGAGCAGTACTTC | TRBJ2-7 | TRBV15 | many | NA
CASSSRLAGVGEQYF | TGTGCCAGCAGTTCACGACTAGCGGGAGTTGGCGAGCAGTACTTC | TRBJ2-7 | TRBV27 | many | TRBD2
CSVETEQNTGELFF | TGCAGCGTTGAAACCGAACAGAACACCGGGGAGCTGTTTTTT | TRBJ2-2 | TRBV29-1 | NA | NA
CASSDIRGGQPQHF | TGTGCCAGTAGTGATATCAGGGGGGGGCAGCCCCAGCATTTT | TRBJ1-5 | TRBV19 | many | TRBD1
CASSPKGADRFSGNTIYF | TGTGCCAGCAGCCCAAAAGGGGCCGACCGATTCTCTGGAAACACCATATATTTT | TRBJ1-3 | TRBV11-2 | many | NA
CASSQIEAAGNTEAFF | TGTGCCAGCTCACAAATCGAGGCCGCTGGGAACACTGAAGCTTTCTTT | TRBJ1-1 | TRBV18 | many | NA
CASSLVQGAGYGYTF | TGTGCCAGCAGTTTAGTACAGGGGGCCGGCTATGGCTACACCTTC | TRBJ1-2 | TRBV28 | many | TRBD1
CSARGTLEGQPETQYF | TGCAGTGCTAGGGGGACTTTGGAGGGACAGCCAGAGACCCAGTACTTC | TRBJ2-5 | TRBV20-1 | NA | NA
CASSVGSSSSETQYF | TGTGCCAGCAGCGTAGGGTCGAGTAGCTCAGAGACCCAGTACTTC | TRBJ2-5 | TRBV9 | many | NA
CASSAGPSAPRQYF | TGTGCCAGCAGCGCGGGACCATCCGCCCCTCGGCAGTACTTC | TRBJ2-7 | TRBV28 | few | NA
CASSLGLAQRSYEQYF | TGCGCCAGCAGCTTGGGACTAGCCCAACGTTCCTACGAGCAGTACTTC | TRBJ2-7 | TRBV5-1 | many | TRBD2
CASSLGGTVAAFF | TGTGCCAGCAGCCTGGGGGGGACGGTGGCGGCTTTCTTT | TRBJ1-1 | TRBV6-1 | NA | NA
CASTGHYEQHF | TGTGCCAGCACCGGACACTACGAGCAGCACTTC | TRBJ2-7 | TRBV6-1 | many | NA
CASSTATGRSNQPQHF | TGTGCCAGCAGTACGGCGACAGGACGCAGCAATCAGCCCCAGCATTTT | TRBJ1-5 | TRBV6-2/TRBV6-3 | once | NA
CAWSAGLNQPQHF | TGTGCCTGGAGTGCGGGCCTTAATCAGCCCCAGCATTTT | TRBJ1-5 | TRBV30 | few | NA
CASSLVGADSEQYF | TGTGCCAGCAGCTTAGTAGGGGCCGATAGCGAGCAGTACTTC | TRBJ2-7 | TRBV7-2 | many | NA
CAWSEVDLNTEAFF | TGTGCCTGGAGCGAGGTGGATCTGAACACTGAAGCTTTCTTT | TRBJ1-1 | TRBV30 | many | NA
CASNGQGNTEAFF | TGTGCCAGCAACGGACAGGGGAACACTGAAGCTTTCTTT | TRBJ1-1 | TRBV5-4 | many | TRBD1
CSARGTGVIGTQYF | TGCAGTGCTAGAGGTACAGGGGTCATTGGGACCCAGTACTTC | TRBJ2-5 | TRBV20-1 | many | TRBD1
CSASNHANTGELFF | TGCAGTGCTAGCAACCACGCGAACACCGGGGAGCTGTTTTTT | TRBJ2-2 | TRBV20-1 | few | NA
CASRSVTGGYTF | TGTGCCAGCAGATCCGTCACAGGTGGCTACACCTTC | TRBJ1-2 | TRBV28 | many | NA
CASSSTGEISGELFF | TGCGCCAGCAGCTCGACAGGGGAGATATCCGGGGAGCTGTTTTTT | TRBJ2-2 | TRBV5-1 | many | TRBD1
CASSWVSGRIQETQYF | TGTGCCAGCAGTTGGGTTAGCGGGAGGATACAAGAGACCCAGTACTTC | TRBJ2-5 | TRBV6-5 | many | TRBD2
CASIPGQGIMNTEAFF | TGTGCCAGCATTCCCGGACAGGGAATAATGAACACTGAAGCTTTCTTT | TRBJ1-1 | TRBV12-3/TRBV12-4 | once | TRBD1
CASSFGSGGLNQPQHF | TGTGCCAGCAGTTTCGGTTCAGGGGGACTCAATCAGCCCCAGCATTTT | TRBJ1-5 | TRBV12-3/TRBV12-4 | NA | TRBD1
CASTRGLGNTGELFF | TGTGCCAGCACTAGGGGACTGGGGAACACCGGGGAGCTGTTTTTT | TRBJ2-2 | TRBV2 | many | NA
CASSKRPALGELFF | TGTGCCAGCAGTAAGCGACCCGCGCTCGGGGAGCTGTTTTTT | TRBJ2-2 | TRBV27 | many | NA
CASSLGGRVGQPQHF | TGTGCCAGCAGCTTAGGAGGCAGGGTAGGTCAGCCCCAGCATTTT | TRBJ1-5 | TRBV11-2 | many | NA
CASSGQVDYGYTF | TGTGCCAGCAGTGGACAGGTCGACTATGGCTACACCTTC | TRBJ1-2 | TRBV2 | NA | NA
CASSYRGRGSPLHF | TGTGCCAGCAGCTACAGGGGGCGAGGGTCACCCCTCCACTTT | TRBJ1-6 | TRBV27 | NA | TRBD1
CASSYDYGTQYF | TGTGCCAGCAGTTACGACTACGGGACCCAGTACTTC | TRBJ2-5 | TRBV6-2/TRBV6-3 | NA | NA
CASSSRLGETQYF | TGTGCCAGTAGTTCGAGGTTGGGTGAGACCCAGTACTTC | TRBJ2-5 | TRBV19 | many | NA
CASSLAHYGYTF | TGTGCCAGCAGTTTAGCGCATTATGGCTACACCTTC | TRBJ1-2 | TRBV14 | NA | NA
CASSLWAQGAAGNTEAFF | TGTGCCAGCAGCTTATGGGCCCAGGGGGCGGCGGGGAACACTGAAGCTTTCTTT | TRBJ1-1 | TRBV7-8 | many | TRBD1
CASRKGLAHYEQYF | TGTGCCAGCAGAAAGGGACTAGCACACTACGAGCAGTACTTC | TRBJ2-7 | TRBV6-2/TRBV6-3 | many | TRBD2
CASSKDGPSYEQYF | TGCGCCAGCAGCAAGGACGGGCCATCTTACGAGCAGTACTTC | TRBJ2-7 | TRBV5-1 | many | NA
CSATTRGNQPQHF | TGCAGTGCTACGACAAGGGGCAATCAGCCCCAGCATTTT | TRBJ1-5 | TRBV20-1 | many | NA
CASGLNVRGDTEAFF | TGTGCCAGCGGCCTGAACGTACGGGGGGACACTGAAGCTTTCTTT | TRBJ1-1 | TRBV6-1 | few | NA
CSARPEQRDRPYEQYF | TGCAGTGCACGCCCGGAGCAGCGAGACCGCCCCTACGAGCAGTACTTC | TRBJ2-7 | TRBV20-1 | many | NA
CASSSRTGGIGETQYF | TGTGCCAGCAGTTCCCGGACAGGGGGCATTGGGGAGACCCAGTACTTC | TRBJ2-5 | TRBV28 | NA | TRBD1
CASSSSQGHNQPQHF | TGTGCCAGCAGTTCATCACAGGGGCATAATCAGCCCCAGCATTTT | TRBJ1-5 | TRBV12-3/TRBV12-4 | NA | TRBD1
CASSGSGVNIQYF | TGTGCCAGCAGTGGCTCTGGGGTAAACATTCAGTACTTC | TRBJ2-4 | TRBV6-1 | many | NA
CASSSSHPYEQYF | TGTGCCAGTAGTTCTAGCCATCCTTACGAGCAGTACTTC | TRBJ2-7 | TRBV19 | NA | NA